The source of this T cell receptor (beta chain) is a study of blood T cells in healthy people across ages (dated by TCRdb to 2013 to 2016). For the study in its entirety: Template switching captured roughly one uniquely barcoded TCR beta cDNA molecule per two T cells in model experiments. The donors were divided into four age groups: young (average about 16 years), middle-aged (approximately 39), aged (about 60) and long-lived (around 87). For two donors (one aged 18 to 30 and one aged 80 or older), the study analyzed two additional independent replicas of 1 million unique cDNA reads from the same blood draw. The study measured age-related changes in TCR beta repertoire diversity using deep sequencing normalized with unique cDNA molecular identifiers.

Only a few counts were recorded for this clonotype. Its antigen is unknown. Per-base quality was not reported, and no clone a single base away is much larger than it. Summary of the overall study and its limitations: Because donor CMV infection status was unknown, age-related changes in expanded clonotypes were potentially confounded. A strong correlation was found between observed TCR beta diversity and the percentage of naive T cells measured by flow cytometry. Since profiling was done on bulk unsorted PBMCs, naive and antigen-experienced compartments could not be conclusively compared. Estimates of total diversity based on one million sequenced T cells were regarded as lower bounds and as underestimates. Observed TCR beta diversity per million T cells fell roughly linearly with age, and a significant reduction was already apparent by age roughly 41. The long-lived group showed more naive CD4+ T cells, fewer expanded clones and increased TCR diversity than the aged group, suggesting age selection.

The donors were roughly 40 Caucasian individuals from Russia, aged roughly 6 to 90 years, who were systemically healthy. About 9.8 milliliters of peripheral blood were drawn from each donor into EDTA-treated Vacutainer tubes. Ficoll-Paque density-gradient centrifugation was used to isolate PBMCs, with at least 6.5 million per sample. Trizol reagent was used to extract total RNA from PBMCs, with at least 6 micrograms per sample. The percentages of naive CD45RAhigh/CD27high T cells were determined by flow cytometry on a PBMC aliquot from every donor. The library was produced with 5' RACE. The sample was run on an Illumina HiSeq 2500. The second PCR ran for about 7 to 11 cycles and used a J-beta primer mix along with a sample-barcoded 5' primer. A template-switch 5' adaptor carrying 12 random nucleotides introduced a unique molecular identifier onto each TCR beta cDNA molecule. Each sample yielded at least 3 million CDR3-containing paired-end reads. The Mint cDNA synthesis kit, primed by a TRBC-specific oligonucleotide, was used to synthesize first-strand cDNA from all RNA. After uracil-DNA glycosylase treatment, a first 18-cycle PCR used universal primers M1SS and BC2_uni_R on all cDNA. On the study's bioinformatics: Each sample was normalized by randomly selecting 1 million high-quality reads, each carrying a distinct molecular identifier. Reads with shared molecular identifiers were discarded instead of being binned into consensus sequences. MiTCR, run with a Q25 quality threshold and the strictest error-elimination algorithm, handled CDR3 identification, clonotype clustering and error correction. A nonparametric unseen species model using Euler transformation provided a lower-bound estimate of total TCR beta diversity. The public reads were run again by TCRdb, first through fastp at Q25 and then through MiXCR, and only productive beta chains were kept. Every entry covers one CDR3 protein and lists the most common genes and DNA from its rows. TCRdb assigned the V and J calls; the authors' analysis was not used. Present in this sample are some 800,000 distinct CDR3 sequences, around a quarter of which were seen just once. The ten largest clones capture more than 3% of the sample.

The trim is 0 bases for V and 8 bases for J, with a gap of 17 bases between the germline ends. Reading the germline V gene gives CDR1 MGHDK and CDR2 SYGVNS. Taken from cysteine to phenylalanine, the CDR3 has 16 residues. The entry retains the CDR3 DNA only, 48 bases that are in frame from base 1. This sample also appeared in a second study, on T cells of mothers and their children. As the second publication notes: Donors were nine systemically healthy Caucasian individuals: three mothers and their six children. cDNA synthesis consumed the entire amount of extracted RNA, loaded at about 1.5 ug RNA in each 15 ul reaction. In the second PCR, the M1S primer added sample barcodes and 2-4 random nucleotides. More than 8.5 million TCR beta CDR3 reads were obtained from each mother, and roughly 3 million reads were obtained from each child. Thymic selection similarly shapes TCR recombination output in related and unrelated pairs, with minor effect from inherited differences. Normalized repertoire overlap was always slightly but never significantly higher in related than unrelated mother-child pairs. With a sensitivity of approximately 100 clones per million clonotypes, no persistent microchimeric T cell clones were detected. To look for features that set related mother-child pairs apart from unrelated individuals, the researchers ran deep NGS to compare the TCR beta repertoires of mothers and children. Mothers averaged 40 +/- 4 years of age and children averaged roughly 12 +/- 4 years. After adapter ligation was performed with NEBNext reagents, the libraries were sequenced on an Illumina HiSeq 2000 with 100+100 nt paired-end reads. To avoid cross-contamination, the mother libraries and the child libraries were prepared a month apart and sequenced in separate runs. Each donor had between about 450,000 and 2,300,000 distinct TCR beta clonotypes identified. Naive TCR beta clonotypes were estimated from low-frequency clonotypes matched to each donor's FACS-determined naive share, without sorting.

Rearrangement joined TRBV25-1 to TRBJ2-1; the D gene cannot be resolved beyond TRBD1 or TRBD2, each matching 5 bases. The sequenced sample was blood. This TCR derives from a boy aged 10-17 years in good health. In nucleotides, the sequence is TGTGCCAGCAGTGAATATAACAGCCAACCGGGGCATGAGCAGTTCTTC. It is translated as CASSEYNSQPGHEQFF.